The T cell receptor beta chain described here comes from a study of identical twins. Study conclusions and caveats: Sequences that were out-of-frame, alpha and twin-shared displayed an excess of low generation probability. Cross-sectional statistics, not tracking of the same donors, supported the conclusions.

There are 12 residues in the CDR3. Germline V gene sequence: CDR1 SQVTM, CDR2 ANQGSEA. V shed 0 bases and J shed 8 bases, with 10 bases lying between them. There are many counts of this clonotype. Its cognate antigen is unknown. Addition of a universal primer site occurred through template switching, and cDNA carried unique molecular identifiers. TCRdb reprocessed the 5' RACE reads via MiXCR and lists one record per CDR3 protein. This sample has approximately 600,000 distinct CDR3 sequences, with 7% to 7.5% found just once. Healthy Caucasians were all of the donors. These data were likewise used in another study, on yellow fever vaccine responses in identical twins.

Sequencing used PBMCs. The TCR comes from a woman aged 18-35 years in good health. The rearrangement joins TRBV29-1 to TRBJ1-1; D gene uncertain. CDR3 region: CSVEDKRAEAFF. The CDR3 bases are TGCAGCGTTGAAGACAAAAGGGCCGAAGCTTTCTTT.